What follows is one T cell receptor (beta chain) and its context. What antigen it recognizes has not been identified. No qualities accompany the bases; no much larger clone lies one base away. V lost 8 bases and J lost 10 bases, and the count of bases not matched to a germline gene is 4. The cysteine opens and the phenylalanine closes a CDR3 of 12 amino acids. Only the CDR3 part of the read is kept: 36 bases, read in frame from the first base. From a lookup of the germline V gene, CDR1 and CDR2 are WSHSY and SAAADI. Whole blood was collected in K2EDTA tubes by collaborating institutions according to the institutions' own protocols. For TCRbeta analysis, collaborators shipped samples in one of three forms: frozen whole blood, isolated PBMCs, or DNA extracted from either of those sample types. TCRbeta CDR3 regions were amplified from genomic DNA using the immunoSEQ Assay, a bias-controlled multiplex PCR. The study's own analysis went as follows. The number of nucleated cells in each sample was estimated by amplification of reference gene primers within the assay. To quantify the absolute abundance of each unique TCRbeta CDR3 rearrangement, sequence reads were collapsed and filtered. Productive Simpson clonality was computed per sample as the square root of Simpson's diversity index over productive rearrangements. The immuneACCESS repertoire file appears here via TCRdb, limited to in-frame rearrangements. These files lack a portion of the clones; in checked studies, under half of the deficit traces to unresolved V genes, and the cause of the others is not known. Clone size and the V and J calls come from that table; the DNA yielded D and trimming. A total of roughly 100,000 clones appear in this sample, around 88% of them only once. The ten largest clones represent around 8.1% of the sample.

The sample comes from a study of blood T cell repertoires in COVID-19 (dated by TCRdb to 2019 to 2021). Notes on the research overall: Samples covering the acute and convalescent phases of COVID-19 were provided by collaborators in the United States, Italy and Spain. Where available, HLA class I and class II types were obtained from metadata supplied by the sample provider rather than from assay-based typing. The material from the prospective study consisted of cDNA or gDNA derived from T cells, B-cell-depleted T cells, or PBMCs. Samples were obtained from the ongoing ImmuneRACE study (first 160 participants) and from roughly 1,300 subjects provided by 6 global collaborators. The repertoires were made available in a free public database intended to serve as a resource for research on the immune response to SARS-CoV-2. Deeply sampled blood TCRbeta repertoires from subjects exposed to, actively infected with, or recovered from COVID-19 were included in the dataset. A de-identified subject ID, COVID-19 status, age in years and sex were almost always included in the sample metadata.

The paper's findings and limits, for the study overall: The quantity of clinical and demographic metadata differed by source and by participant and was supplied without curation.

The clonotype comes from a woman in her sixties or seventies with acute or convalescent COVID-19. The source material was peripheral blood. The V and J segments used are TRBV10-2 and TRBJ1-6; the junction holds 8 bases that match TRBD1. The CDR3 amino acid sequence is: CASQDRGSPLHF. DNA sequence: TGCGCCAGCCAAGACAGGGGCTCACCCCTCCACTTT.